The 7 T cell receptor beta chains reported below all come from one sample, sequenced in a study of blood T cells in healthy people across ages. Primers used in a second PCR of roughly 6 to 11 cycles were a sample-barcoded 5' primer and a J-beta primer mix. TCRdb re-called the 5' RACE reads with MiXCR, one entry per CDR3 protein. Of 1.5 million to 2 million distinct CDR3 sequences in the sample, 49% were seen once. The sample was blood. The receptor set was obtained from a middle-aged woman in good health.

The gene calls are TRBV9 and TRBJ2-5, with D possibly matching TRBD1 (5 bases). Trimming removed 3 bases at V and 11 bases at J, with 17 bases between. Germline V gene data show CDR1 as SGDLS and CDR2 as YYNGEE. This CDR3 has 13 residues. CDR3 residues: CASSARTNNEQYF. In DNA form, the CDR3 reads TGTGCCAGCAGCGCCCGGACAAACAATGAGCAGTACTTC. Using reference TRBV9 and TRBJ2-5 for the parts outside the CDR3, the full variable domain is DSGVTQTPKHLITATGQRVTLRCSPRSGDLSVYWYQQSLDQGLQFLIQYYNGEERAKGNILERFSAQQFPDLHSELNLSSLELGDSALYFCASSARTNNEQYFGPGTRLLVL.

This rearrangement joins TRBV20-1 to TRBJ2-7, with 11 bases that match TRBD2. The V segment lost 3 bases and the J segment 3 bases; nucleotides outside the gene matches: 10. There are 16 residues in the CDR3. Germline V gene lookup returns CDR1 DFQATT and CDR2 SNEGSKA (reference sequence). In DNA form, the CDR3 reads TGCAGTGCTAGTCCTTTAGCGGGAGGGGATTTCTACGAGCAGTACTTC. Translation: CSASPLAGGDFYEQYF.

V usage is TRBV6-6 and J usage is TRBJ1-2; D is undetermined. Germline CDR1 is MNHNY and CDR2 is SVGAGI (reference sequence). The ends were cut back, 5 bases at V and 7 bases at J, with 11 bases in the middle. The CDR3 spans 12 residues. For the CDR3, the DNA is TGTGCCAGCAGTCCTATAAGGGTTGGCTACACCTTC. Its translation is CASSPIRVGYTF.

V and J are TRBV7-2 and TRBJ1-5; D call uncertain. V dropped 1 base and J dropped 11 bases, with 18 bases sitting between them. CDR1 SGHTA and CDR2 FQGNSA come from the germline V gene. This CDR3 is 15 amino acids long. The CDR3 DNA follows: TGTGCCAGCAGCTTAGACAGCGGTGGTTCGCTGGCCCAGCATTTT. It yields the protein CASSLDSGGSLAQHF. The complete variable domain, with remaining parts taken from reference TRBV7-2 and TRBJ1-5, reads GAGVSQSPSNKVTEKGKDVELRCDPISGHTALYWYRQSLGQGLEFLIYFQGNSAPDKSGLPSDRFSAERTGGSVSTLTIQRTQQEDSAVYLCASSLDSGGSLAQHFGDGTRLSIL.

This clonotype was detected only a few times. V and J are TRBV11-2 and TRBJ1-2; 7 nucleotides line up with TRBD1. The J segment lost 0 bases and the V segment lost 4 bases, leaving 5 bases of the junction unmatched. The CDR3 sequence is 15 residues long. The germline gives CDR1 SGHAT, CDR2 FQNNGV. This chain's CDR3 is CASSSWTGTNYGYTF. The CDR3 nucleotides are TGTGCCAGCAGCTCTTGGACAGGAACTAACTATGGCTACACCTTC. Full variable domain (rest looked up from reference TRBV11-2 and TRBJ1-2): EAGVAQSPRYKIIEKRQSVAFWCNPISGHATLYWYQQILGQGPKLLIQFQNNGVVDDSQLPKDRFSAERLKGVDSTLKIQPAKLEDSAVYLCASSSWTGTNYGYTFGSGTRLTVV.

The CDR3 here is CASSMTGGFAETQYF. The DNA of the CDR3 is TGTGCCAGCAGCATGACAGGGGGTTTTGCGGAGACCCAGTACTTC. This chain connects TRBV11-3 to TRBJ2-5, with 9 bases lining up with TRBD1. After removal of 5 bases from V and 5 bases from J, the junction contained 9 bases not matched to a gene. Looked up from germline, CDR1 is SGHNT and CDR2 is YENEEA. This CDR3 spans 15 amino acids. The whole variable domain, filled in from reference TRBV11-3 and TRBJ2-5, reads EAGVVQSPRYKIIEKKQPVAFWCNPISGHNTLYWYLQNLGQGPELLIRYENEEAVDDSQLPKDRFSAERLKGVDSTLKIQPAELGDSAVYLCASSMTGGFAETQYFGPGTRLLVL.

The CDR3 bases are TGCAGCGTTGAAGGGTTACAGGGAACAGATACGCAGTATTTT. It is translated as CSVEGLQGTDTQYF. The V call is TRBV29-1, the J call TRBJ2-3, with D possibly matching TRBD1 (6 bases). The V end lost 1 base, the J end lost 3 bases, and 11 bases lay between the germline ends. The CDR3 is 14 amino acids. CDR1 and CDR2 (germline): SQVTM, ANQGSEA.